The present T cell receptor beta chain was sequenced within a study of cytomegalovirus exposure and HLA in healthy donors. The study's findings and limits: In a later analysis, at a false discovery rate of 0.05, over 15,000 TCR beta sequences matched HLA alleles.

The PCR contained 60 Vbeta and 13 Jbeta primers. Assay: immunoSEQ multiplex PCR; the TCRdb copy retains only in-frame clones and omits some. The sample has roughly 110,000 clones, more than 65% seen once. From germline, CDR1 is MNHEY and CDR2 SMNVEV (reference sequence). The CDR3 covers 13 residues. V lost 3 bases and J lost 4, with 9 bases in between. Points on this clone: Its antigen remains unidentified.

This clonotype originated in a man aged 25-45 years in good health and CMV-seronegative. The rearrangement links TRBV27 to TRBJ1-2; maybe TRBD1 (5 bases). The sample consisted of PBMCs. This CDR3 reads CASSLGEAYGYTF. As DNA, the CDR3 is TGTGCCAGCAGTTTGGGGGAGGCCTATGGCTACACCTTC.